This T cell receptor beta chain was recorded in a study of neurological immune-mediated disorders. Study findings and constraints: CDR3 amino acid sequences found in expanded clones were never shared across subjects, suggesting private repertoires in all groups. The highest TCR clonal expansion occurred in HTLV-1-associated myelopathy; multiple sclerosis fell below healthy controls.

Synthesis of cDNA used 5'RACE (with 10-nucleotide random UMIs). TCRdb itself ran the 5' RACE reads through MiXCR, one entry per CDR3 protein. The sample records tens of thousands of distinct CDR3 sequences, 10% to 12% being singletons. This clonotype was picked up many times. Its matching antigen is unknown. The CDR3 is 15 amino acids. V lost 0 bases, J lost 7 bases, and 13 bases lay in between. The germline CDR1 and CDR2 sequences are SGHRS and YFSETQ. The healthy controls volunteered at a blood bank in Maryland, USA. V gene TRBV5-1 combines with J gene TRBJ2-2, with TRBD1 as a possible D gene (5 bases). The material sequenced was PBMCs. This clonotype was obtained from a man aged 60 to 75 in good health. Here the CDR3 reads CASSLVGRQIGELFF. In DNA, the CDR3 is TGCGCCAGCAGCTTGGTGGGCCGACAGATCGGGGAGCTGTTTTTT.